This T cell receptor beta chain originates from a study of Tregs in tolerant kidney transplant recipients (dated by TCRdb to the late 2010s). The study in broad terms: The transplants used related donors along with nonmyeloablative bone marrow transplantation, and in the human trials mixed chimerism was transient. The study applied TCRbeta sequencing to find donor-specific regulatory T cells before combined kidney and bone marrow transplantation and then followed those same cells after transplant.

As encoded in the germline V gene (reference sequence), CDR1 is GTSNPN while CDR2 is SVGIG. Trimming at the junction amounts to 4 bases on V and 5 bases on J, and the germline ends lie 12 bases apart. The CDR3 covers 13 residues, taking in both the cysteine and the phenylalanine. The only DNA kept is the CDR3, 39 bases in frame from the first base. The time point label on this specimen signifies: blood sample drawn before combined kidney and bone marrow transplant. Unstimulated Tregs (CD4+CD25+CD127-), CD4+ non-Tregs (CD4+CD25-), CD4 and CD8 cells were FACS-sorted from thawed PBMCs. 4 combined kidney and bone marrow transplant recipients from the ITN036ST trial were included as patients, and samples were available only from these trial subjects. Healthy control blood was processed to PBMCs with a Ficoll density gradient and then cryopreserved, whereas patient PBMCs were collected both before and after transplant.

Genomic DNA was extracted from sorted cells with the QIAGEN DNeasy Blood and Tissue Kit for TCRbeta CDR3 sequencing. Through immunoSEQ, high-throughput TCRbeta CDR3 sequencing was done commercially, including PCR amplification with internal controls and bias correction. In the paper's pipeline: Unique productive TCRbeta sequences were defined by CDR3 nucleotide sequence where primers matched, otherwise by CDR3 amino acid sequence with Vbeta and Jbeta genes. As a correction for sorting error, sequences shared between sorted populations at a frequency ratio of 2:1 or less were discarded, and the remaining shared sequences were assigned to the higher population. Sequences were defined as donor-reactive when expanded at least 5-fold in CFSE-low cells versus unstimulated cells and present at a frequency of at least 0.01% in CFSE-low cells. Repertoire divergence was quantified by Jensen-Shannon divergence using the top 100 TCRbeta sequences ranked by frequency. For any sample with multiple sequencing runs, sorting error was corrected in each run separately before the runs were pooled. What TCRdb holds here is the immuneACCESS table cut down to in-frame rearrangements. Part of the clones is not present; checked against another copy, under half of the missing clones reflect an unresolved V gene, and the others are unexplained. Clonal size and the V and J genes are those of that table, whereas D and trimming came from the DNA. Counted in this sample were approximately 99,000 clones; nearly 90% of them appeared once. Roughly 0.31% of the sample belongs to the ten largest clones.

Study-wide findings and limitations: In tolerant patients, donor-specific Tregs expanded more than Tregs overall, which suggests antigen-driven rather than nonspecific expansion. The most biologically relevant and donor-specific TCRbeta repertoire appeared to be identified by expanding Tregs with activated donor B cells. For some patients, the PCR primers changed as time went on, which meant samples from those patients could not be compared with one another at the nucleotide level. Because only a small number of patients were included, the study had limitations, and the results will need to be validated in larger populations as well as under other immunosuppression protocols. Biological reproducibility was not directly assessed, although technical replication error appeared to be minimal.

The sample holds one count of this clone. Its antigen target is currently unknown. The record has no base qualities; no much larger clone is one base away. The rearranged chain carries TRBV30 and TRBJ2-1; the D segment could be TRBD1, given 5 matching bases. Sequenced here: CD4+ T cells from blood, sampled before the transplant. The TCR comes from a human donor who received a combined kidney and bone marrow transplant. The bases read TGTGCCTGGACCCGAAAGGGGAACAATGAGCAGTTCTTC. Its protein reads: CAWTRKGNNEQFF.